This T cell receptor (beta chain) was retrieved from a study of T cells in Graves' hyperthyroidism and ophthalmopathy. Study-wide results and caveats: Ophthalmopathy, which appeared later, was predicted by the model a median roughly 6.4 months before onset.

CDR1 is SGHVS and CDR2 is FQNEAQ in the germline V gene. Between the trimmed V and J ends, which lost 6 bases and 5 bases, there was a span of 20 bases. The CDR3 spans 16 residues. TCR beta CDR3 regions were amplified from RNA. A first-round RT-PCR of the TCR CDR3 used the HTBI primer set. TCRdb reprocessed the multiplex PCR reads with MiXCR, giving one entry per CDR3 protein. Among a few hundred thousand distinct CDR3 sequences listed, approximately 44% were seen once. With regard to this clonotype: The antigen is unknown.

The diagnoses drew upon clinical symptoms, serum thyroxine and TRAb, thyroid ultrasound and orbital computed tomography. This receptor was identified in an adult woman with Graves' disease, either hyperthyroidism or ophthalmopathy (not recorded which). The chain carries TRBV7-8 and TRBJ1-5; D uncertain. Input material: peripheral blood or thyroid tissue (not recorded which). The CDR3 bases are TGTGCCAGCAGTCCCCTTCATCGGGGAGGCGATCAGCCCCAGCATTTT. Protein sequence: CASSPLHRGGDQPQHF.